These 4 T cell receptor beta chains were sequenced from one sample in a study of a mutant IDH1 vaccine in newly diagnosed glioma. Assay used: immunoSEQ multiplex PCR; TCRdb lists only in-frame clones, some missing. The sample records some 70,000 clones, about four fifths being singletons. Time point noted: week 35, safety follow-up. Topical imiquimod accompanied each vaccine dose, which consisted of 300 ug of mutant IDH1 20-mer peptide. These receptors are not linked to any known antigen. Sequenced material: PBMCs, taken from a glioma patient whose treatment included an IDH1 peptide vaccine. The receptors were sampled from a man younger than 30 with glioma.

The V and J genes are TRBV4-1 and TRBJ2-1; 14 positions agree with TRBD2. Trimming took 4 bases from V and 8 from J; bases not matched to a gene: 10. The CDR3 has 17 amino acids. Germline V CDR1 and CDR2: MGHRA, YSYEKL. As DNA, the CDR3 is TGCGCCAGCAGCCTTCGAAGGACTAGCGGGAGGAATGATGAGCAGTTCTTC. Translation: CASSLRRTSGRNDEQFF.

This CDR3 reads CASSLSGTYNSPLHF. In DNA, the CDR3 is TGTGCCAGCAGTTTATCCGGGACCTATAATTCACCCCTCCACTTT. The gene calls are TRBV27 and TRBJ1-6; no clear D. CDR1 is MNHEY, CDR2 SMNVEV, per germline (reference sequence). The CDR3 runs 15 residues. The V gene lost 0 bases and the J gene lost 2 bases, with 5 bases spanning the gap.

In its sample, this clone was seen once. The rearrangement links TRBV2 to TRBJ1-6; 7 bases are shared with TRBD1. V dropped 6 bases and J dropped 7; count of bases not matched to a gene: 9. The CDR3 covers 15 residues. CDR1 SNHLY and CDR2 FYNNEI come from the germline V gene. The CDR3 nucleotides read TGTGCCAGCAGCCCCCAACAGGGGAGCAATTCACCCCTCCACTTT. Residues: CASSPQQGSNSPLHF.

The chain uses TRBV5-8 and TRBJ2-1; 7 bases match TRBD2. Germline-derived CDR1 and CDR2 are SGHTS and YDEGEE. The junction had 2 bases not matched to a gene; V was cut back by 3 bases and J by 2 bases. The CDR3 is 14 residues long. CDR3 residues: CASSWAGAYNEQFF. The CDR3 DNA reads TGTGCCAGCAGCTGGGCGGGGGCCTACAATGAGCAGTTCTTC. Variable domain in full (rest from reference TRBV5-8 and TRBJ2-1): EAGVTQSPTHLIKTRGQQATLRCSPISGHTSVYWYQQALGLGLQFLLWYDEGEERNRGNFPPRFSGRQFPNYSSELNVNALELEDSALYLCASSWAGAYNEQFFGPGTRLTVL.